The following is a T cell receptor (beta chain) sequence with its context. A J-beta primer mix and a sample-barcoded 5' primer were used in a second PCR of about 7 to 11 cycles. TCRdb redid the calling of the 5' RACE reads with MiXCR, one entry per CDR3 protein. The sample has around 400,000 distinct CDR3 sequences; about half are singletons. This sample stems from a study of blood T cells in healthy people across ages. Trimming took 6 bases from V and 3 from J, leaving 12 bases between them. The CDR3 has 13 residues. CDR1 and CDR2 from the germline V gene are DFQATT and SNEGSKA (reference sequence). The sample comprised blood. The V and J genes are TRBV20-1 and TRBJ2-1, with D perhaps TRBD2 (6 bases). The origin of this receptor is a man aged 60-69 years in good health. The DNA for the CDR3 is TGCAGTGCCCCGGGGACTGGCTACAATGAGCAGTTCTTC. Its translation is CSAPGTGYNEQFF.